The 13 T cell receptor beta chains below all came from one sample that was sequenced in a study of blood T cell repertoires in COVID-19. Repertoires were generated with immunoSEQ multiplex PCR, while TCRdb's copy carries only in-frame clones and drops some. The table shows 50,000 to 75,000 clones, with nearly 90% occurring only once. The sequencing sample was made of peripheral blood. All receptors come from a man aged 60-69 years with acute or convalescent COVID-19.

This chain joins TRBV7-8 and TRBJ1-5; 9 bases align to TRBD1. The CDR3 loop spans 17 amino acids. Germline-derived CDR1 and CDR2 are SGHVS and FQNEAQ. V lost 1 base, J lost 4 bases, and 8 bases stayed unmatched. CDR3 nucleotides: TGTGCCAGCAGCTTAGAGGGACAGGGTGCGATTAATCAGCCCCAGCATTTT. Translated, it gives CASSLEGQGAINQPQHF. The variable domain in full, completed from reference TRBV7-8 and TRBJ1-5, reads GAGVSQSPRYKVAKRGQDVALRCDPISGHVSLFWYQQALGQGPEFLTYFQNEAQLDKSGLPSDRFFAERPEGSVSTLKIQRTQQEDSAVYLCASSLEGQGAINQPQHFGDGTRLSIL.

The chain employs TRBV6-5 and TRBJ1-5; D might be TRBD1 (6 bases). V gave up 6 bases and J gave up 6 bases, with 15 bases separating them. The CDR3 is made up of 14 amino acids. Germline CDR1 and CDR2: MNHEY and SVGAGI. The CDR3 DNA is TGTGCCAGCAGCCGGGGGGGGCTGAGTCAGCCCCAGCATTTT. The encoded protein is CASSRGGLSQPQHF.

The chain joins TRBV2 to TRBJ2-1; possibly TRBD2 for D (7 bases). Trimming removed 6 bases from V and 3 bases from J, with 12 bases in between. Germline V gene lookup returns CDR1 SNHLY and CDR2 FYNNEI. CDR3 length equals 14 residues. The DNA of the CDR3 is TGTGCCAGCAGAACAAGGGGGGGCTACAATGAGCAGTTCTTC. Translating gives CASRTRGGYNEQFF.

The chain employs TRBV28 and TRBJ1-1; 8 bases are a match to TRBD1. Trimming at V came to 8 bases and at J to 6 bases, leaving 14 bases not matched to a gene. This CDR3 comprises 15 residues. Germline V lookup: CDR1 MDHEN, CDR2 SYDVKM. CDR3 sequence reads: CASGLIGQGAPEAFF. The CDR3 DNA is TGTGCCAGCGGGTTAATCGGACAGGGTGCCCCTGAAGCTTTCTTT.

This clone was detected only a few times. The chain is built from TRBV7-9 and TRBJ1-6; D gene unclear. V was clipped by 4 bases and J by 4 bases, with 17 bases between them. The CDR3 has 17 residues. The germline V gene has CDR1 SEHNR and CDR2 FQNEAQ (reference sequence). The DNA of the CDR3 is TGTGCCAGCAGCTATGGGTTGAGTAGCAATTATAATTCACCCCTCCACTTT. Translated, it gives CASSYGLSSNYNSPLHF.

V usage is TRBV4-1 and J usage is TRBJ2-1; D possibly corresponds to TRBD2 (6 bases). This CDR3 has 14 residues. Trimming took off 1 base at V and 8 bases at J, with 12 bases between the two ends. The germline CDR1 and CDR2 sequences are MGHRA and YSYEKL. CDR3 DNA sequence: TGCGCCAGCAGCCAAGCGAGTCGCGGGGATGAGCAGTTCTTC. Translating it yields CASSQASRGDEQFF.

The chain recombines TRBV5-6 with TRBJ2-7; no clear D. Trimming removed 0 bases at V and 7 bases at J, with 5 bases between. Germline V gives CDR1 SGHDT, CDR2 YYEEEE. This CDR3 comprises 11 residues. DNA for the CDR3: TGTGCCAGCAGCTTGGCGGGTGAGCAGTACTTC. Translating gives CASSLAGEQYF.

The genes are TRBV19 and TRBJ2-1, with D possibly TRBD1 on 6 matching bases. The CDR3 runs 16 residues. Germline CDR1 LNHDA, CDR2 SQIVND (reference sequence). Trimming pared 7 bases from V and 8 bases from J, leaving 24 bases between. The CDR3 sequence is CASMVSGLRGIDEQFF. The DNA for the CDR3 is TGTGCCAGTATGGTCTCGGGGTTGAGGGGGATCGATGAGCAGTTCTTC.

The chain employs TRBV19 and TRBJ1-2; D perhaps matches TRBD1 (5 bases). The CDR3 has 15 residues. V shed 3 bases and J shed 4 bases, with 15 bases lying between them. Germline CDR1 and CDR2: LNHDA and SQIVND (reference sequence). The chain's CDR3 is CASSMGPGRAYGYTF. CDR3 in DNA: TGTGCCAGTAGTATGGGGCCAGGGAGGGCCTATGGCTACACCTTC.

This clone is a singleton in its sample. The CDR3 bases are TGCAGCGTTGAACCTAGGGGGGGATACAATGAGCAGTTCTTC. This gives the protein CSVEPRGGYNEQFF. The chain has TRBV29-1 and TRBJ2-1; maybe TRBD2 (7 bases). V lost 2 bases, J lost 4 bases, and 12 bases lay in between. The CDR3 totals 14 residues. The germline V gene encodes CDR1 SQVTM and CDR2 ANQGSEA.

The genes are TRBV7-2 and TRBJ2-1; D not certain. CDR3 length: 14 amino acids. The ends were cut back, 2 bases at V and 3 bases at J, with 8 bases in the middle. Germline CDR1 SGHTA, CDR2 FQGNSA. CDR3 nucleotides: TGTGCCAGCAGCTTAATCGGTTTCTACAATGAGCAGTTCTTC. It specifies CASSLIGFYNEQFF.

The CDR3 DNA is TGCAGCGCTCTAAGCACAGATACGCAGTATTTT. It codes for CSALSTDTQYF. This chain joins TRBV29-1 and TRBJ2-3; no definite D call. V was cut by 7 bases and J by 0 bases, with 5 bases left in between. CDR1 is SQVTM and CDR2 is ANQGSEA in the germline V gene. The CDR3 consists of 11 residues.

The rearrangement links TRBV11-2 to TRBJ2-7, with 7 positions matching TRBD1. The junction had 14 bases not matched to a gene; V was cut back by 6 bases and J by 6 bases. Germline CDR1 and CDR2: SGHAT and FQNNGV. There are 15 residues in the CDR3. The CDR3 here is CASRRLLDRAGEQYF. The CDR3 DNA reads TGTGCCAGCAGACGCCTATTAGACAGGGCCGGCGAGCAGTACTTC.